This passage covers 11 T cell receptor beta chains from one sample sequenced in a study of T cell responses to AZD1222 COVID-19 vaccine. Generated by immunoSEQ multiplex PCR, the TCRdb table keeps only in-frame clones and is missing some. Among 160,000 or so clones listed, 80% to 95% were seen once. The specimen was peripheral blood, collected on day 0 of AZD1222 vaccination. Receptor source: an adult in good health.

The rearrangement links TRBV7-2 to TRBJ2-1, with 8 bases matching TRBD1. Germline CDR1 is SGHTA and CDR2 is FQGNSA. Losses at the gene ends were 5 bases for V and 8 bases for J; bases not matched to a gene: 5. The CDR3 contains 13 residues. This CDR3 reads CASSRDRGDEQFF. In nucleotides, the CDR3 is TGTGCCAGCAGCAGAGACAGGGGCGATGAGCAGTTCTTC.

The CDR3 DNA reads TGTGCCAGCAGTCCAGGACAGACCTACGAGCAGTACTTC. This translates into CASSPGQTYEQYF. The rearrangement joins TRBV12-3 or TRBV12-4 to TRBJ2-7, with D tentatively TRBD1 (6 bases). The CDR3 is 13 residues long. V was trimmed by 5 bases and J by 2 bases, leaving 10 bases between them.

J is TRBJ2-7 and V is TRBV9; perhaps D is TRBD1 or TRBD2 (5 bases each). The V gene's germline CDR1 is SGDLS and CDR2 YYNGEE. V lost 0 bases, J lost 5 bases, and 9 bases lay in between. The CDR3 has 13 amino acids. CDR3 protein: CASSVEGDHEQYF. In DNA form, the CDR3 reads TGTGCCAGCAGCGTAGAAGGGGACCACGAGCAGTACTTC.

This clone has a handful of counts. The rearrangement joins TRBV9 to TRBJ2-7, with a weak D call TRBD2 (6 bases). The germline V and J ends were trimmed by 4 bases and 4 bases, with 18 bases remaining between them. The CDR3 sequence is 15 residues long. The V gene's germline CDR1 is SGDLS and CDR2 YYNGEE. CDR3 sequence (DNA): TGTGCCAGCAGCCCTAGCGTACAGACAACTTACGAGCAGTACTTC. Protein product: CASSPSVQTTYEQYF.

CDR3 DNA: TGTGCTAGTGGTTTGTATGGCGATGAGCAGTTCTTC. Residues: CASGLYGDEQFF. The genes are TRBV12-5 and TRBJ2-1; D unclear. From germline, CDR1 is LGHNT and CDR2 FRNRAP. The CDR3 has 12 amino acids. Trimming removed 2 bases at V and 8 bases at J, with 7 bases between.

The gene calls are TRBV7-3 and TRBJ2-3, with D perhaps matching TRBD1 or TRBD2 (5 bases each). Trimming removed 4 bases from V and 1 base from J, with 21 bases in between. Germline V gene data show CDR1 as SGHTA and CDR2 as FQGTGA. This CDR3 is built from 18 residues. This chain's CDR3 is CASSSRGLGSGGTDTQYF. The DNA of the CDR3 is TGTGCCAGCAGCTCAAGGGGTCTGGGCAGCGGAGGCACAGATACGCAGTATTTT.

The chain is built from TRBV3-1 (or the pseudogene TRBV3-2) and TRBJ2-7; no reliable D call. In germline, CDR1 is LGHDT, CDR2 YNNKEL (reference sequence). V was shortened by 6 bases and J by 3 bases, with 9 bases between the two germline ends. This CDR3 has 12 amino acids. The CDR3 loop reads CASSQRLYEQYF. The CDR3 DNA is TGTGCCAGCAGTCAAAGGCTCTACGAGCAGTACTTC.

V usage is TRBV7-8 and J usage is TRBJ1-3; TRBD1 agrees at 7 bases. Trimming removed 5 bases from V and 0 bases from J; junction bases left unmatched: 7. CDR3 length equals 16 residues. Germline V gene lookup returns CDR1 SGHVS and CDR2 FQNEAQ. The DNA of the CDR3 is TGTGCCAGCAGCGAACAGGGGTCAGGCTCTGGAAACACCATATATTTT. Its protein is CASSEQGSGSGNTIYF.

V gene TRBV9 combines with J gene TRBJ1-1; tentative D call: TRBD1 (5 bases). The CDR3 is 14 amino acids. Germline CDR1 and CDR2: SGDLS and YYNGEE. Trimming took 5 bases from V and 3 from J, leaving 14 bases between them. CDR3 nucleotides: TGTGCCAGCAGAGTACTCCAGGGTTACACTGAAGCTTTCTTT. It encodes CASRVLQGYTEAFF.

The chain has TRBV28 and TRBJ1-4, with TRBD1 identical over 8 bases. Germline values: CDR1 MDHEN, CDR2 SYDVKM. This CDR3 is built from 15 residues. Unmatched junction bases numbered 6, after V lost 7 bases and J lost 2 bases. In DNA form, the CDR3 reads TGTGCCAGCACCAGGACAGGGCGGACTAATGAAAAACTGTTTTTT. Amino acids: CASTRTGRTNEKLFF.

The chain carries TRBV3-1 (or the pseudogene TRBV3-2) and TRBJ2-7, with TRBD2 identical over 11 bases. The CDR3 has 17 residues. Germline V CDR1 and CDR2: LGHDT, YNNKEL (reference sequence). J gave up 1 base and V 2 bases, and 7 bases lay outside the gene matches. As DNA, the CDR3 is TGTGCCAGCAGCCAACCCTCCGGGACTAGCGGTTCCTACGAGCAGTACTTC. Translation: CASSQPSGTSGSYEQYF.